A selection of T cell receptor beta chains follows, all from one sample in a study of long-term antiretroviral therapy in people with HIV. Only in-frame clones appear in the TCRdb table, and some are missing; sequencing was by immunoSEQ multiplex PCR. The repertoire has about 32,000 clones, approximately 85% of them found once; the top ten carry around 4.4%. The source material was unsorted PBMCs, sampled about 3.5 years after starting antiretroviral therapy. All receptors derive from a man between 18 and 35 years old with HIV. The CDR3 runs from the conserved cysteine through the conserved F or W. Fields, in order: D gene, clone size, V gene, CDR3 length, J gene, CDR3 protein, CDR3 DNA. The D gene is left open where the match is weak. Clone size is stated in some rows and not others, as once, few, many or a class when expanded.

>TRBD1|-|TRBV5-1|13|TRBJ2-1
CASSPTGDNEQFF
TGCGCCAGCAGCCCGACAGGGGACAATGAGCAGTTCTTC
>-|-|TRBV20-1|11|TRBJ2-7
CSARESLEQYF
TGCAGTGCTAGAGAGAGCTTAGAGCAGTACTTC
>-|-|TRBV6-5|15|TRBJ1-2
CASSYLGGFSYGYTF
TGTGCCAGCAGTTACCTCGGGGGGTTTAGCTATGGCTACACCTTC
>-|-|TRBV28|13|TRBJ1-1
CASSFRGNTEAFF
TGTGCCAGCAGTTTTAGGGGGAACACTGAAGCTTTCTTT
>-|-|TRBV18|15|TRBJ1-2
CASHPELGAGYGYTF
TGTGCCAGCCACCCAGAGTTGGGGGCCGGCTATGGCTACACCTTC
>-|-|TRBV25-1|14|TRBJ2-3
CASSWTSSTDTQYF
TGTGCCAGCAGTTGGACAAGTTCGACAGATACGCAGTATTTT
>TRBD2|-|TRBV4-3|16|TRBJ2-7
CASSQEWTSGGYEQYF
TGCGCCAGCAGCCAAGAATGGACTAGCGGGGGCTACGAGCAGTACTTC
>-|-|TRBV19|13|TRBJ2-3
CASRGAPGDTQYF
TGTGCCAGTAGGGGGGCCCCGGGGGATACGCAGTATTTT
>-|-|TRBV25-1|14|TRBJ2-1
CASSVITRDNEQFF
TGTGCCAGCAGTGTAATAACTAGGGACAATGAGCAGTTCTTC
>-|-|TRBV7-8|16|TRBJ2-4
CASSPGWGLAKNIQYF
TGTGCCAGCAGCCCTGGGTGGGGTTTAGCCAAAAACATTCAGTACTTC
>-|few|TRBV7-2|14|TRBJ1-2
CASSLEMGQDGYTF
TGTGCCAGCAGCTTAGAAATGGGCCAGGATGGCTACACCTTC
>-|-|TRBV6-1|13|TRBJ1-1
CASSDLGHTEAFF
TGTGCCAGCAGTGATTTGGGGCATACTGAAGCTTTCTTT
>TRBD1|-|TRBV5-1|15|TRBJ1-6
CASSSGTGNGSPLHF
TGCGCCAGCAGCTCCGGGACAGGGAACGGTTCACCCCTCCACTTT
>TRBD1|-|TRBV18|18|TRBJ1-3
CASSPPGQGAISGNTIYF
TGTGCCAGCTCACCACCGGGACAGGGGGCTATCTCTGGAAACACCATATATTTT
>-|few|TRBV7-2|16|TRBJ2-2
CASSLRLAPNTGELFF
TGTGCCAGCAGCTTAAGGCTAGCGCCCAACACCGGGGAGCTGTTTTTT
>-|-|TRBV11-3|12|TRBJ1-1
CASSFNLGEAFF
TGTGCCAGCAGCTTCAATTTAGGTGAAGCTTTCTTT
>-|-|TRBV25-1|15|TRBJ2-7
CASARMGGYDYEQYF
TGTGCCAGCGCCCGAATGGGCGGGTATGACTACGAGCAGTACTTC
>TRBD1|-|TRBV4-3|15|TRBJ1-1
CASSQAGTGNTEAFF
TGCGCCAGCAGCCAAGCCGGGACAGGGAACACTGAAGCTTTCTTT
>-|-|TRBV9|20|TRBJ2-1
CASRSVVVTRGGEIYNEQFF
TGTGCCAGCAGGTCCGTCGTCGTGACTAGGGGCGGGGAAATCTACAATGAGCAGTTCTTC
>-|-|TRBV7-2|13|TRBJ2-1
CASSFGDYNEQFF
TGTGCCAGCAGCTTCGGGGATTACAATGAGCAGTTCTTC
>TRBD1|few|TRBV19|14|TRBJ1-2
CASSIGTGVYGYTF
TGTGCCAGTAGTATTGGGACAGGGGTGTATGGCTACACCTTC
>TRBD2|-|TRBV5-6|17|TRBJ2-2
CASSTFLAGDLTGELFF
TGTGCCAGCAGCACTTTCCTAGCGGGGGACCTCACCGGGGAGCTGTTTTTT
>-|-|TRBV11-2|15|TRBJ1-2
CASRGTSVGGYGYTF
TGTGCCAGCAGAGGTACTAGCGTCGGCGGGTATGGCTACACCTTC
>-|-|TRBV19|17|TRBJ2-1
CASSPRQPHSPYNEQFF
TGTGCCAGTAGTCCACGACAGCCTCATTCACCCTACAATGAGCAGTTCTTC
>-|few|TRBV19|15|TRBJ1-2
CATSAGSGSAYGYTF
TGTGCCACTTCTGCCGGGAGTGGGAGTGCCTATGGCTACACCTTC
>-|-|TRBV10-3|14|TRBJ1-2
CAISENRAMYGYTF
TGTGCCATCAGCGAGAACAGGGCCATGTATGGCTACACCTTC
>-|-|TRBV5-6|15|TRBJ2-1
CASSLILGTVNEQFF
TGTGCCAGCAGCTTAATCCTTGGGACTGTTAATGAGCAGTTCTTC
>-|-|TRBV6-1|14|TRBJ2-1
CASSPLGNRDEQFF
TGTGCCAGCAGTCCCCTGGGTAATAGGGATGAGCAGTTCTTC
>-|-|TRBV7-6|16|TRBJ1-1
CASSLSSPQGSLVAFF
TGTGCCAGCAGCTTAAGTTCGCCGCAGGGAAGTTTAGTAGCTTTCTTT
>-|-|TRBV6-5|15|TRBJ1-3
CASIKDGGSGNTIYF
TGTGCCAGCATTAAGGATGGAGGGTCTGGAAACACCATATATTTT
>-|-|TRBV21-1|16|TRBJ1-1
CASSTLRVAAPTEAFF
TGTGCCAGCAGTACCCTTCGTGTGGCGGCCCCAACTGAAGCTTTCTTT
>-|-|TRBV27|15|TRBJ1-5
CASSLGQSSNQPQHF
TGTGCCAGCAGTTTAGGCCAGTCAAGCAATCAGCCCCAGCATTTT